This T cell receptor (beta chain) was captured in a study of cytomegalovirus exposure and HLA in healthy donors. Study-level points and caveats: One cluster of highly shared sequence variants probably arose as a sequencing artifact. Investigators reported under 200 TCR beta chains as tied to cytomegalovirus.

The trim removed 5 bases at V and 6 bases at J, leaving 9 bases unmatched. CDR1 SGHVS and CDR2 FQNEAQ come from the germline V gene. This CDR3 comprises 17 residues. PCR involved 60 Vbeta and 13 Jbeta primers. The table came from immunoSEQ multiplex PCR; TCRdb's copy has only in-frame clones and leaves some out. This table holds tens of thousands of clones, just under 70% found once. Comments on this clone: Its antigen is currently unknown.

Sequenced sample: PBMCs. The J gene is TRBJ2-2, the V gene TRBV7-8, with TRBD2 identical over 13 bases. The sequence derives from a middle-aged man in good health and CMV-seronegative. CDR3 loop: CASSPWTSGSLAGELFF. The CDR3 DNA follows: TGTGCCAGCAGCCCTTGGACTAGCGGGAGTTTAGCCGGGGAGCTGTTTTTT. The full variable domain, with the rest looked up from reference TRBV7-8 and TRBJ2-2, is GAGVSQSPRYKVAKRGQDVALRCDPISGHVSLFWYQQALGQGPEFLTYFQNEAQLDKSGLPSDRFFAERPEGSVSTLKIQRTQQEDSAVYLCASSPWTSGSLAGELFFGEGSRLTVL.